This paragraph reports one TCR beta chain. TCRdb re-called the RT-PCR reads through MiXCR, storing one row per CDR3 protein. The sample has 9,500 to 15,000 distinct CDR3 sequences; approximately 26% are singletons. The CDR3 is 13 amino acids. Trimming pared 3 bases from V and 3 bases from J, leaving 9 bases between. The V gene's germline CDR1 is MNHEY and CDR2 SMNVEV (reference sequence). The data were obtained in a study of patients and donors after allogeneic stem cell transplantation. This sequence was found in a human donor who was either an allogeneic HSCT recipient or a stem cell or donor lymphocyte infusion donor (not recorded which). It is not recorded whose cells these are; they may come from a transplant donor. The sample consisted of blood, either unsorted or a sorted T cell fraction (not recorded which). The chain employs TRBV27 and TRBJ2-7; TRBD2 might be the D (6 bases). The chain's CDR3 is CASSLGGLYEQYF. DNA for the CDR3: TGTGCCAGCAGTTTGGGGGGTCTCTACGAGCAGTACTTC.